This passage covers 18 T cell receptor beta chains from one sample sequenced in a study of blood T cell repertoires in COVID-19. Clones were sequenced by immunoSEQ multiplex PCR, and TCRdb holds only the in-frame ones, with some missing. The table shows about 210,000 clones, with over 80% occurring only once. Material: PBMCs or T cells enriched from blood (not recorded which). These receptors all come from a man younger than 35 with acute COVID-19.

The sample holds many counts of this clone. The chain carries TRBV10-3 and TRBJ2-7; D not resolved. The V and J ends lost 10 bases and 6 bases respectively, with 19 bases between them. This CDR3 region has 13 residues. Germline values: CDR1 ENHRY, CDR2 SYGVKD. Here the CDR3 DNA reads TGTGCCACTTCGGGTGTCACTCCTCCCGAGCAGTACTTC. Protein: CATSGVTPPEQYF.

V usage is TRBV3-1 (or the pseudogene TRBV3-2) and J usage is TRBJ2-5, with unresolved D. V was pared by 1 base and J by 5 bases, with 5 bases between. The CDR3 sequence is 12 residues long. Germline V CDR1 and CDR2: LGHDT, YNNKEL (reference sequence). The CDR3 nucleotides read TGTGCCAGCAGCCAAGTACAGGAGACCCAGTACTTC. Encoded protein: CASSQVQETQYF.

The chain joins TRBV28 to TRBJ2-3; 10 bases are shared with TRBD1. CDR3 length: 14 amino acids. Germline CDR1 is MDHEN and CDR2 is SYDVKM. The J segment lost 4 bases and the V segment lost 6 bases, leaving 4 bases of the junction unmatched. CDR3 coding DNA: TGTGCCAGCAGGGCAGGGACAGGGGCAGATACGCAGTATTTT. Its translation is CASRAGTGADTQYF.

V is TRBV30 and J is TRBJ1-5; D is unclear. V was clipped by 5 bases and J by 5 bases, with 16 bases between them. Germline-derived CDR1 and CDR2 are GTSNPN and SVGIG (reference sequence). The CDR3 contains 14 residues. The CDR3 sequence: CAWGPGYRDQPQHF. The DNA for the CDR3 is TGTGCCTGGGGACCTGGGTACCGGGATCAGCCCCAGCATTTT.

The chain links TRBV14 to TRBJ1-2; tentatively, D is TRBD1 (5 bases). V dropped 3 bases and J dropped 5 bases, with 19 bases sitting between them. The germline V gene encodes CDR1 SGHDN and CDR2 FVKESK. The CDR3 is made up of 16 amino acids. CDR3 residues: CASSHTRDSPRYGYTF. CDR3 bases: TGTGCCAGCAGCCATACCCGGGACTCCCCTAGGTATGGCTACACCTTC.

This clone was seen a handful of times. The chain uses TRBV6-2 or TRBV6-3 and TRBJ2-2, with D uncertain. V lost 6 bases, J lost 4 bases, and 12 bases lay in between. CDR3 length: 14 residues. Germline CDR1 and CDR2: MNHEY and SVGEGT. CDR3 amino acids: CASSLFRRTGELFF. In DNA, the CDR3 is TGTGCCAGCAGCCTATTCAGGCGCACCGGGGAGCTGTTTTTT.

The chain carries TRBV13 and TRBJ2-7, with TRBD2 matching 11 bases. V shed 5 bases, J shed 7 bases, and the junction held 10 bases outside the gene matches. CDR3 length: 15 amino acids. Germline V gene sequence: CDR1 PRHDT, CDR2 FYEKMQ (reference sequence). The DNA for the CDR3 is TGTGCCAGCAGCGGATACGGGACTAGCGGTTTAGAGCAGTACTTC. The encoded protein is CASSGYGTSGLEQYF. The whole variable domain, filled in from reference TRBV13 and TRBJ2-7, reads AAGVIQSPRHLIKEKRETATLKCYPIPRHDTVYWYQQGPGQDPQFLISFYEKMQSDKGSIPDRFSAQQFSDYHSELNMSSLELGDSALYFCASSGYGTSGLEQYFGPGTRLTVT.

The chain recombines TRBV6-2 or TRBV6-3 with TRBJ2-6; TRBD2 might be the D (6 bases). The germline V gene has CDR1 MNHEY and CDR2 SVGEGT. This CDR3 is built from 15 residues. Trimming left V 2 bases short and J 1 base short, with 6 bases between. The CDR3 reads CASSYGGSGANVLTF. CDR3 nucleotides: TGTGCCAGCAGTTACGGAGGGTCTGGGGCCAACGTCCTGACTTTC.

This chain links TRBV18 with TRBJ2-1; 7 nucleotides agree with TRBD1. The ends lost 6 bases at V and 0 bases at J; junction bases unmatched: 14. The germline CDR1 and CDR2 sequences are KGHSH and LQKENI. The CDR3 spans 18 residues. CDR3 bases: TGTGCCAGCTCTTTACAAAACAGGGGCCCGAGCTCCTACAATGAGCAGTTCTTC. It translates to CASSLQNRGPSSYNEQFF.

V and J are TRBV28 and TRBJ2-6, with TRBD1 matching over 7 bases. Unmatched junction bases numbered 12, after V lost 7 bases and J lost 12 bases. The CDR3 runs to 14 residues. The germline gives CDR1 MDHEN, CDR2 SYDVKM. In nucleotides, the CDR3 is TGTGCCAGCACCCCCAGAGACAGGGACAGCGTCCTGACTTTC. Translated: CASTPRDRDSVLTF.

This clone was recorded a few times. The rearrangement uses TRBV28 and TRBJ1-6, with 8 bases lining up with TRBD1. Germline V gene sequence: CDR1 MDHEN, CDR2 SYDVKM. CDR3 length: 18 residues. V gave up 4 bases and J gave up 0 bases; unmatched junction bases: 8. CDR3 sequence: CASSSGGTGSSYNSPLHF. CDR3 bases: TGTGCCAGCAGTTCCGGGGGGACAGGTAGCTCCTATAATTCACCCCTCCACTTT.

This rearrangement joins TRBV28 to TRBJ2-5, with 8 bases fitting TRBD2. The CDR3 has 16 residues. Per germline, CDR1 MDHEN and CDR2 SYDVKM. The trim removed 2 bases at V and 6 bases at J, leaving 11 bases unmatched. Here the CDR3 DNA reads TGTGCCAGCAGTTTACCGATAGCGGGGTTCCTTAAGACCCAGTACTTC. Its protein product is CASSLPIAGFLKTQYF.

The rearrangement links TRBV30 to TRBJ1-3; maybe TRBD1 (5 bases). The CDR3 is 13 residues long. The V end was cut by 1 base, the J end by 3 bases, with 7 bases between. Germline CDR1 is GTSNPN and CDR2 is SVGIG (reference sequence). This CDR3 reads CAWSGRGGNTIYF. The CDR3 DNA reads TGTGCCTGGAGTGGAAGGGGTGGAAACACCATATATTTT.

The J gene is TRBJ1-5, the V gene TRBV30; 11 bases map to TRBD1. CDR3 length: 15 amino acids. Germline trimming cut 4 bases from V and 6 bases from J; bases unmatched to any gene: 8. Germline loops: CDR1 GTSNPN, CDR2 SVGIG (reference sequence). In DNA form, the CDR3 reads TGTGCCTGGACCCTAGGACAGGGGGCAGGTCAGCCCCAGCATTTT. Translated, it gives CAWTLGQGAGQPQHF.

This chain links TRBV5-1 with TRBJ2-1; 7 nucleotides line up with TRBD2. This CDR3 has 16 amino acids. V was pared by 4 bases and J by 0 bases, with 7 bases of the junction left unmatched. From germline, CDR1 is SGHRS and CDR2 YFSETQ. The CDR3 spells CASSGERGNSYNEQFF. CDR3 in DNA: TGCGCCAGCAGCGGCGAGCGGGGAAACTCCTACAATGAGCAGTTCTTC.

The chain uses TRBV6-2 or TRBV6-3 and TRBJ2-3, with 10 positions matching TRBD2. CDR1 MNHEY and CDR2 SVGEGT come from the germline V gene. The V and J ends lost 0 bases and 4 bases, in that order; junction bases with no gene match: 4. CDR3 length: 16 amino acids. The CDR3, as DNA: TGTGCCAGCAGTTACTCTTCGCTAGCGGGAGCAGATACGCAGTATTTT. As protein: CASSYSSLAGADTQYF.

CDR3 loop: CASRVYRETEAFF. The CDR3 region has the DNA TGTGCCAGCAGGGTATACCGGGAGACTGAAGCTTTCTTT. The chain is built from TRBV2 and TRBJ1-1; no reliable D call. V lost 6 bases and J lost 5, with 13 bases in between. CDR1 is SNHLY and CDR2 is FYNNEI in the germline V gene. This CDR3 is built from 13 residues.

The V and J genes are TRBV7-8 and TRBJ2-7, with 7 bases identical to TRBD2. The J segment lost 0 bases and the V segment lost 7 bases, leaving 3 bases of the junction unmatched. The germline gives CDR1 SGHVS, CDR2 FQNEAQ. This CDR3 spans 13 amino acids. The CDR3 bases are TGTGCCAGCACCACTAGCGCCTCCTACGAGCAGTACTTC. It translates to CASTTSASYEQYF.